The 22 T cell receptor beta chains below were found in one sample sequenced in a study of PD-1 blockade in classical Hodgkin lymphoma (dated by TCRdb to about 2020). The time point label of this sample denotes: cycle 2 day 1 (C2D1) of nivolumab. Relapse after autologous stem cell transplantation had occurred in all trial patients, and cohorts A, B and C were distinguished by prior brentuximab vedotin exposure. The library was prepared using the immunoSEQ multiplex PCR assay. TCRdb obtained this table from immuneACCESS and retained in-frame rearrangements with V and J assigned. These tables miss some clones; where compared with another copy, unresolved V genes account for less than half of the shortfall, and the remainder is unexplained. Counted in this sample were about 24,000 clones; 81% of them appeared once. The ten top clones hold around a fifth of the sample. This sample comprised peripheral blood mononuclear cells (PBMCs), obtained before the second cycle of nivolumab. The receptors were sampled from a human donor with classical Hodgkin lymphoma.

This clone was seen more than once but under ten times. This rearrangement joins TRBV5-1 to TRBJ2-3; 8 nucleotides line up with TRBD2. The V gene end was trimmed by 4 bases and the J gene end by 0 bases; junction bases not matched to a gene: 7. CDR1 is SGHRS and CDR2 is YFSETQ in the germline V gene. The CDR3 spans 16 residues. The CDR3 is CASSLASGPSTDTQYF. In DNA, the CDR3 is TGCGCCAGCAGCCTAGCTAGCGGGCCCAGCACAGATACGCAGTATTTT.

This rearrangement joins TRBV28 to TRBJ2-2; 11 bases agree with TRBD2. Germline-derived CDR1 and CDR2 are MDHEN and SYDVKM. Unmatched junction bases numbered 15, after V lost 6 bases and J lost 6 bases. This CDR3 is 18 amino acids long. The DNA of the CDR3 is TGTGCCAGCAGCCAGAATTGGGGGGTAGCGGGAGGGCCCGGGGAGCTGTTTTTT. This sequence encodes CASSQNWGVAGGPGELFF.

CDR3 sequence: CSVESEFGLGTEAFF. As DNA, the CDR3 is TGCAGCGTTGAATCGGAGTTCGGCCTAGGCACTGAAGCTTTCTTT. The chain uses TRBV29-1 and TRBJ1-1; unclear D gene. In germline, CDR1 is SQVTM, CDR2 ANQGSEA. The germline V and J ends were trimmed by 2 bases and 4 bases, with 17 bases remaining between them. The CDR3 has 15 amino acids.

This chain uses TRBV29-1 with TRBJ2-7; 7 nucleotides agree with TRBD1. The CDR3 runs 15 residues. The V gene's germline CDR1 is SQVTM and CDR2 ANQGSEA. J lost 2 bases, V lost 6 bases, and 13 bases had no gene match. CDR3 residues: CSVVLGTAPAYEQYF. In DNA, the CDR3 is TGCAGCGTAGTACTCGGGACAGCCCCAGCCTACGAGCAGTACTTC.

CDR3 loop: CASSDLKRETQYF. In DNA, the CDR3 is TGTGCCAGCAGTGACTTAAAGCGGGAGACCCAGTACTTC. V gene TRBV6-4 combines with J gene TRBJ2-5, with a weak D call TRBD2 (5 bases). The CDR3 spans 13 residues. Trimming left V 1 base short and J 5 bases short, with 8 bases between. Germline V CDR1 and CDR2: MRHNA, SNTAGT.

The CDR3 region is CAWSRQSGGYTF. CDR3 in DNA: TGTGCCTGGAGTAGACAATCCGGGGGCTACACCTTC. This chain connects TRBV30 to TRBJ1-2; no reliable D call. The CDR3 totals 12 residues. Germline V CDR1 and CDR2: GTSNPN, SVGIG (reference sequence). V lost 2 bases to trimming and J lost 8 bases, with 12 bases between them.

CDR3 region: CASSYRMNTEAFF. The CDR3 DNA reads as TGTGCCAGCAGCTACCGGATGAACACTGAAGCTTTCTTT. This chain uses TRBV11-2 with TRBJ1-1, with no clear D. CDR1 is SGHAT, CDR2 FQNNGV, per germline. Trimming shortened V by 4 bases and J by 0 bases, and 6 bases separated the two germline ends. The length of the CDR3 is 13 residues.

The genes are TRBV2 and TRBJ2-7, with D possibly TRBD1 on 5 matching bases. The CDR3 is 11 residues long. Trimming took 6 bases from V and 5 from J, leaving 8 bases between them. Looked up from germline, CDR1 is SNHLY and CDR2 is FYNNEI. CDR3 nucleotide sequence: TGTGCCAGCAGGGGCAGGGACGAGCAGTACTTC. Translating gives CASRGRDEQYF.

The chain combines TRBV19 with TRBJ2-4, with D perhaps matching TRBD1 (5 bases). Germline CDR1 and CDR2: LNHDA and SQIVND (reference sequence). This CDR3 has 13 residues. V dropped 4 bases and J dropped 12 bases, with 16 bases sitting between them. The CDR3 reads CASSTGFRPGQYF. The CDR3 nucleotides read TGTGCCAGTAGTACAGGGTTTCGGCCCGGTCAGTACTTC.

CDR3 loop: CASSFGQGYQETQYF. CDR3 DNA: TGCGCCAGCAGCTTTGGACAGGGTTATCAAGAGACCCAGTACTTC. The chain is built from TRBV5-1 and TRBJ2-5; 8 nucleotides align to TRBD1. Germline CDR1 reads SGHRS; CDR2 reads YFSETQ. CDR3 length: 15 amino acids. Trimming at V came to 2 bases and at J to 2 bases, leaving 5 bases not matched to a gene.

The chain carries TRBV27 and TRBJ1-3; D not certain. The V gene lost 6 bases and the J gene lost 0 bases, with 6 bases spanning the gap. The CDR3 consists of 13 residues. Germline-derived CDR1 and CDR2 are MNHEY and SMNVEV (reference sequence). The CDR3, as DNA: TGTGCCAGCAGGGGCGTCTCTGGAAACACCATATATTTT. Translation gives CASRGVSGNTIYF.

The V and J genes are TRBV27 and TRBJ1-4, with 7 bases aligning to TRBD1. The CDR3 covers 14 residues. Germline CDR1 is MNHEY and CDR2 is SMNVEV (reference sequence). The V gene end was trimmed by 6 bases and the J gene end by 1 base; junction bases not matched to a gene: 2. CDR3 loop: CASRQGITNEKLFF. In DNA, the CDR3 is TGTGCCAGCAGACAGGGGATAACTAATGAAAAACTGTTTTTT.

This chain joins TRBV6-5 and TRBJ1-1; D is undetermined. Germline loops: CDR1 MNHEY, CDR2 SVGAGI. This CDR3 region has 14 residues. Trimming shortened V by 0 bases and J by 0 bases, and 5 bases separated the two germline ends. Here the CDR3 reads CASSYSKVNTEAFF. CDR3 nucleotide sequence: TGTGCCAGCAGTTACTCGAAGGTGAACACTGAAGCTTTCTTT.

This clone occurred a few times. CDR3 sequence (DNA): TGCGCCAGCAGTTACGGACAGACTAATGAAAAACTGTTTTTT. It translates to CASSYGQTNEKLFF. This sequence joins TRBV5-1 and TRBJ1-4; D possibly corresponds to TRBD1 (6 bases). This CDR3 spans 14 amino acids. Trimming cost V 5 bases and J 2 bases, with 10 bases left between them. Germline CDR1 SGHRS, CDR2 YFSETQ.

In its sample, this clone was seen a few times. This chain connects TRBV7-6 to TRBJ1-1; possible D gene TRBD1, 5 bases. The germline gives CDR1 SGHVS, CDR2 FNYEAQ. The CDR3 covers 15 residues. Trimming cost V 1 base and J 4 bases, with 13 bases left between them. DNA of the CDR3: TGTGCCAGCAGCTTAGATGCTGGGGCAGGCACTGAAGCTTTCTTT. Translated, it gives CASSLDAGAGTEAFF. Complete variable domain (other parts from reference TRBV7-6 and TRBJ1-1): GAGVSQSPRYKVTKRGQDVALRCDPISGHVSLYWYRQALGQGPEFLTYFNYEAQQDKSGLPNDRFSAERPEGSISTLTIQRTEQRDSAMYRCASSLDAGAGTEAFFGQGTRLTVV.

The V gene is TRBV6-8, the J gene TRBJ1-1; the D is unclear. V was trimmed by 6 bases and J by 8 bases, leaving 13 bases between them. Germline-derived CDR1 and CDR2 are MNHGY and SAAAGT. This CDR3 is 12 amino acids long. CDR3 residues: CASSPRRTEAFF. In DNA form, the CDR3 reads TGTGCCAGCAGCCCCCGGAGGACCGAAGCTTTCTTT.

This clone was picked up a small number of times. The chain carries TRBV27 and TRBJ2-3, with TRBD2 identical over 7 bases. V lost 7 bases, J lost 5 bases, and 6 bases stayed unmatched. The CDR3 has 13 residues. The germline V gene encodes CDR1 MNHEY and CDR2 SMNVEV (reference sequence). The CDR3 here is CASMAGDRDTQYF. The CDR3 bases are TGTGCCAGCATGGCGGGAGACAGAGATACGCAGTATTTT.

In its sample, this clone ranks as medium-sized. CDR3 sequence (DNA): TGTGCCAGCAGCTTATTTGGGGGACAGGCCTCCTACGAGCAGTACTTC. It codes for CASSLFGGQASYEQYF. The chain joins TRBV7-9 to TRBJ2-7, with 8 nucleotides matching TRBD1. The CDR3 runs 16 residues. Germline CDR1 SEHNR, CDR2 FQNEAQ (reference sequence). V gave up 2 bases and J gave up 0 bases; unmatched junction bases: 6.

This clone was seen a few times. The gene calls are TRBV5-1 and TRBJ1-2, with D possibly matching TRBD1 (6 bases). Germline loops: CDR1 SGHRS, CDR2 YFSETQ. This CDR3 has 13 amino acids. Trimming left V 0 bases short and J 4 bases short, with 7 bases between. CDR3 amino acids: CASSLARGYGYTF. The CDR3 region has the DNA TGCGCCAGCAGCTTGGCCAGGGGCTATGGCTACACCTTC. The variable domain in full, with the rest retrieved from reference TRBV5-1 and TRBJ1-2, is KAGVTQTPRYLIKTRGQQVTLSCSPISGHRSVSWYQQTPGQGLQFLFEYFSETQRNKGNFPGRFSGRQFSNSRSEMNVSTLELGDSALYLCASSLARGYGYTFGSGTRLTVV.

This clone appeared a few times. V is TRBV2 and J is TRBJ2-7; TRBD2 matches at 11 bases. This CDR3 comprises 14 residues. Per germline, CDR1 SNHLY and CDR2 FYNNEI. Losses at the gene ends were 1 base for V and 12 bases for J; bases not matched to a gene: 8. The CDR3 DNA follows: TGTGCCAGCAGTGAAGTCGGTAGCGGGAGGGGAAGGTACTTC. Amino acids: CASSEVGSGRGRYF.

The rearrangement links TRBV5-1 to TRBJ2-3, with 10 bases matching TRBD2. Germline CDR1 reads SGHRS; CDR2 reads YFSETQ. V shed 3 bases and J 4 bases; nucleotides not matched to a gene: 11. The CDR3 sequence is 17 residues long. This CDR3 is CASSSGLAALRADTQYF. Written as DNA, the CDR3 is TGCGCCAGCAGCTCTGGACTAGCGGCGTTGCGCGCAGATACGCAGTATTTT. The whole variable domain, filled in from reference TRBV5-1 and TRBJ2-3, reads KAGVTQTPRYLIKTRGQQVTLSCSPISGHRSVSWYQQTPGQGLQFLFEYFSETQRNKGNFPGRFSGRQFSNSRSEMNVSTLELGDSALYLCASSSGLAALRADTQYFGPGTRLTVL.

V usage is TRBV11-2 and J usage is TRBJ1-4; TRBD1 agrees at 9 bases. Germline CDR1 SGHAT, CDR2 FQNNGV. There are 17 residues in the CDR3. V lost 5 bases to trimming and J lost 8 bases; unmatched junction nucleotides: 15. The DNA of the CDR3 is TGTGCCAGCAGCCCATGGGGGGGACAGGGCCGGCAGGAAAAACTGTTTTTT. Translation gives CASSPWGGQGRQEKLFF.